This T cell receptor beta chain was observed in a study of T cells in Graves' hyperthyroidism and ophthalmopathy. Deletions cut 0 bases from V and 7 bases from J, with 6 bases between. The CDR3 spans 13 residues. CDR1 and CDR2 from the germline V gene are MNHEY and SMNVEV (reference sequence). The TCR beta CDR3 regions underwent amplification using RNA transcripts as the source. In the first-round RT-PCR of the TCR CDR3, the HTBI primer set was used. TCRdb re-called the multiplex PCR reads with MiXCR, one entry per CDR3 protein. The data hold 300,000 to 500,000 distinct CDR3 sequences, with roughly 13% observed a single time.

The rearrangement joins TRBV27 to TRBJ1-4; weak D call: TRBD1 (5 bases). The specimen sequenced was blood. This receptor was obtained from a man aged 45-65 years with Graves' ophthalmopathy. The CDR3 sequence: CASSLSRVEKLFF. CDR3 nucleotide sequence: TGTGCCAGCAGTTTATCCAGGGTTGAAAAACTGTTTTTT.